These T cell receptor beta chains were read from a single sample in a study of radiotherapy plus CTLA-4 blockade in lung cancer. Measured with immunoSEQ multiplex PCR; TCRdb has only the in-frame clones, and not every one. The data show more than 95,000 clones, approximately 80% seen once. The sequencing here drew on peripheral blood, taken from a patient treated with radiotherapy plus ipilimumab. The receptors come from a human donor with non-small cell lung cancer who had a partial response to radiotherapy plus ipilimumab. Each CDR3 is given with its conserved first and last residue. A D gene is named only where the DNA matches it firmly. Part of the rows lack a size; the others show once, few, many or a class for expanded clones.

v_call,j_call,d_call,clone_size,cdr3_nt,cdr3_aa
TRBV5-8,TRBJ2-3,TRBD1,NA,TGTGCCAGCAGGGAAACAGGGGCCGGAGATACGCAGTATTTT,CASRETGAGDTQYF
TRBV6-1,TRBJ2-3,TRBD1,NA,TGTGCCGCACAGAAGACAGGGAGCACAGATACGCAGTATTTT,CAAQKTGSTDTQYF
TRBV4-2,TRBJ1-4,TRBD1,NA,TGTGCCAGCAGCCAAGATGTTAACAGGGGTGGTGAAAAACTGTTTTTT,CASSQDVNRGGEKLFF
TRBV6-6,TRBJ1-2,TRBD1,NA,TGTGCCAGCAGTGTTAGGGACAGGGATACCTATGGCTACACCTTC,CASSVRDRDTYGYTF
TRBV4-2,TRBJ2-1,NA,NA,TGTGCCAGCAGCCAAGAATGGAGTGTCCCGAATGAGCAGTTCTTC,CASSQEWSVPNEQFF
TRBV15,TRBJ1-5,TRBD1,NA,TGTGCCACCAGCAGAGCCGGGACAGGCCCCTTTGGGGCTCAGCCCCAGCATTTT,CATSRAGTGPFGAQPQHF
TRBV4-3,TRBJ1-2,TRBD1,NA,TGCGCCAGCAGCCAAGACGGGACAGGGGAATACTATGGCTACACCTTC,CASSQDGTGEYYGYTF
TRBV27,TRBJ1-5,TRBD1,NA,TGTGCCAGCAGTTTATCCCGGACAGGGGTGAATCAGCCCCAGCATTTT,CASSLSRTGVNQPQHF
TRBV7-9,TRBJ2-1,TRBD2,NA,TGTGCCAGCAGCCCCCGGGGGGGAGTAGGTCTCGGTGAGCAGTTCTTC,CASSPRGGVGLGEQFF
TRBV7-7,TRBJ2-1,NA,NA,TGTGCTAGCAGCTTAGATGCGACAGTTTTGAATGAGCAGTTCTTC,CASSLDATVLNEQFF
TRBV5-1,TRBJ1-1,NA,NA,TGCGCCAGCAGCGTGGCAGGGGACACTGAAGCTTTCTTT,CASSVAGDTEAFF
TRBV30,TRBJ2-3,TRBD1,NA,TGTGCCTGGAGTTTCGGGACAGGGGGAACAGATACGCAGTATTTT,CAWSFGTGGTDTQYF
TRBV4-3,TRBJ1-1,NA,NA,TGCGCCAGCAGCCAAGATCCGGGTAGCGGCACTGAAGCTTTCTTT,CASSQDPGSGTEAFF
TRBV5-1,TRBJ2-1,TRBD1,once,TGCGCCAGCAGCTTGTTGGGACAGGGTGGGAATGAGCAGTTCTTC,CASSLLGQGGNEQFF
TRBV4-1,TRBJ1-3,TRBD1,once,TGCGCCAGCAGCCAAAGGACAGGGTTAGAAGGAAACACCATATATTTT,CASSQRTGLEGNTIYF
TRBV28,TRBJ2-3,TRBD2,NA,TGTGCCAGCAGTCCAGGACTAGCCTTAGATACGCAGTATTTT,CASSPGLALDTQYF
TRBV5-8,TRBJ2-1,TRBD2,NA,TGTGCCAGCAGATCCCTAGCGGGAGGGAATGAGCAGTTCTTC,CASRSLAGGNEQFF
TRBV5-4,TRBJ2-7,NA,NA,TGTGCCAGCAGTCCTGCTACAGCGGACTACGAGCAGTACTTC,CASSPATADYEQYF